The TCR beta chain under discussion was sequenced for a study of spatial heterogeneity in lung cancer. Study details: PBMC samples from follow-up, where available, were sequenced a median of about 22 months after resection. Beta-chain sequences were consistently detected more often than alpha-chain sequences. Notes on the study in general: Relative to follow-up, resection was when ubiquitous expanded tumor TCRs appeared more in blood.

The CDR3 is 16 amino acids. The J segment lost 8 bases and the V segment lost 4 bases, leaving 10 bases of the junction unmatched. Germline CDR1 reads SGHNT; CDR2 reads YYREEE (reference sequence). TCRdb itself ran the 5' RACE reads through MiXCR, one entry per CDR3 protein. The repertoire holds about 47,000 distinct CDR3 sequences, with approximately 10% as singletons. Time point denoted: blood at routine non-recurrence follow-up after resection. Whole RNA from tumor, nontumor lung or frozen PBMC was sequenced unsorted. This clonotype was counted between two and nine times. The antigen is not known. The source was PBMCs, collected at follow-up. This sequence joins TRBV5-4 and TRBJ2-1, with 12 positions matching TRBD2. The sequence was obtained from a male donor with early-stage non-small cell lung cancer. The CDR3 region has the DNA TGTGCCAGCAGCCCCCGGACTAGCGGGGCCTGGGATGAGCAGTTCTTC. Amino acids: CASSPRTSGAWDEQFF.